This T cell receptor beta chain was recorded in a study of human T cells and chemical hapten exposure. Looking at the study overall: Patients, chiefly female, had alopecia areata, totalis or universalis.

The time point: patch test 3, about 24 weeks after DPC sensitization. The treatment: therapeutic diphenylcyclopropenone sensitization with weekly scalp DPC. Unfractionated whole blood was the source of the extracted total RNA. Original handling: TCRs per sample had a median of 95,638 and ranged from about 23,224 to 700,000. TCRdb re-analysed the RACE reads in MiXCR, keeping a single row per CDR3 protein. These V and J calls originate from TCRdb's pipeline instead of the authors' own analysis. This sample has roughly 100,000 distinct CDR3 sequences, with approximately 36% found just once. Sequencing was performed on whole blood, taken in connection with sensitization to the hapten diphenylcyclopropenone (DPC). This clonotype was obtained from a man aged 40-49 years with alopecia areata. Some clones in this sample may be carry-over from other donors' samples.

The CDR3 DNA reads as TGTGCCAGCAGTTTCCTAGCGTCCGGGACTGCACCATACAATGAGCAGTTCTTC. It translates to CASSFLASGTAPYNEQFF. V and J are TRBV12-3 or TRBV12-4 and TRBJ2-1, with D possibly TRBD2 on 6 matching bases. The CDR3 spans 18 residues. V was pared by 3 bases and J by 4 bases, with 22 bases between.